Listed below are T cell receptor beta chains from one sample, sequenced in a study of blood T cells in healthy people across ages. TCRdb used MiXCR to reprocess the 5' RACE reads, holding one entry per CDR3 protein. The sample holds 540,000 or so distinct CDR3 sequences, about 24% seen once. The same data also went into a second study, on T cells of mothers and their children.

The sample comprised blood. The receptors come from a boy between 10 and 17 years old in good health. Both conserved end residues are trimmed from each CDR3.

V,J,CDR3
TRBV7-9,TRBJ2-1,ASSLGQTYNEQF
TRBV2,TRBJ1-2,ASAPTGYGYT
TRBV7-8,NA,ASSPTSGLAPNEQF
TRBV4-1,TRBJ2-7,ASSQDLVSGAGLYEQY
TRBV29-1,TRBJ1-1,SVARGGGYTEAF
TRBV4-1,TRBJ2-7,ASSQAPGQITYEQY
TRBV4-2,TRBJ2-3,VSSQDRTSGGSSTDTQY
TRBV7-2,TRBJ2-3,ASSLPPVPDTQY
TRBV7-6,TRBJ1-1,ASSELPRGRNTEAF
TRBV7-2,TRBJ2-3,ASSLAPGSDTQY
TRBV3-1,TRBJ2-7,ASSQRSGTYEQY
TRBV11-2,TRBJ1-5,ASSLGNTQPQH
TRBV7-2,TRBJ2-7,ASSSVNRVGEQY
TRBV19,TRBJ2-3,ASSIGQGADTQY
TRBV25-1,TRBJ2-6,ASSENRAGANVLT
TRBV4-3,TRBJ1-6,ASSQGTGGLYNSPLH
TRBV20-1,TRBJ2-1,SEERPDTEQF
TRBV18,TRBJ2-1,ASSLGALSYNEQF
TRBV9,TRBJ2-5,ASTPGEGRQETQY
TRBV7-8,TRBJ2-5,ASSLVRGGQETQY
TRBV4-1,TRBJ2-5,ASRRVAGGPETQY
TRBV5-1,TRBJ2-6,ASSPGTEYSGANVLT
TRBV6-7,TRBJ2-3,ASQTGGPDTQY
TRBV7-2,TRBJ1-5,ASSFQGSRPQH
TRBV7-8,NA,ASSSGTSGINEQF
TRBV25-1,TRBJ2-7,ASSEYGGSSYEQY
TRBV20-1,TRBJ2-5,SAPVGGLDQETQY
TRBV6-6,NA,ASRGQGEQF
TRBV12-3/TRBV12-4,TRBJ2-5,ASSLFQLGSQETQY
TRBV9,TRBJ2-5,ASSVGGAGEAQETQY
TRBV5-1,TRBJ1-5,ASSLAGLSNQPQH
TRBV4-3,NA,ASSQVGTGIAYEQY
TRBV6-6,TRBJ1-4,ASRRNRGRDEKLF
TRBV4-3,TRBJ2-1,ASSQGQGSNNEQF
TRBV27,TRBJ2-7,ASSPRTGRDYEQY
TRBV7-2,TRBJ2-5,ASSLVNREETQY
TRBV6-2/TRBV6-3,TRBJ2-2,ASRWPPSNTGELF
TRBV27,TRBJ2-3,ASRLTGSDTQY
TRBV7-6,TRBJ2-1,ASSLTSGRAAPYNEQF
TRBV4-3,TRBJ1-1,ASSQEHIMNTEAF
TRBV5-6,TRBJ2-5,ASSLDRAVEETQY
TRBV27,TRBJ1-5,ASSLFWGADNQPQH
TRBV27,TRBJ1-2,ASSEAGPAGNGYT
TRBV28,TRBJ2-7,ASSLPDRASSYEQY